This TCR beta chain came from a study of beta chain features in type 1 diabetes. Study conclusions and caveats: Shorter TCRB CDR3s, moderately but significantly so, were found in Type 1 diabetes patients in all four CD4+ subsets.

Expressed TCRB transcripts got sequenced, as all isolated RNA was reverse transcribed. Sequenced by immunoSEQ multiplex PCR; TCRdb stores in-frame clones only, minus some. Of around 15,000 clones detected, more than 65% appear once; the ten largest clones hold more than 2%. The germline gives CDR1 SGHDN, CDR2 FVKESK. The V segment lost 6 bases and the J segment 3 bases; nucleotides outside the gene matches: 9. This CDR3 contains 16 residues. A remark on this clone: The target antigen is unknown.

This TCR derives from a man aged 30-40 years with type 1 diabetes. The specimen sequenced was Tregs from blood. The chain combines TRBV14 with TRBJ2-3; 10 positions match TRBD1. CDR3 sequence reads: CASSPLTGGKTDTQYF. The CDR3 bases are TGTGCCAGCAGTCCCTTGACAGGGGGCAAGACAGATACGCAGTATTTT. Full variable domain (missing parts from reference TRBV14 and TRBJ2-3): EAGVTQFPSHSVIEKGQTVTLRCDPISGHDNLYWYRRVMGKEIKFLLHFVKESKQDESGMPNNRFLAERTGGTYSTLKVQPAELEDSGVYFCASSPLTGGKTDTQYFGPGTRLTVL.